This passage covers 18 T cell receptor beta chains from one sample sequenced in a study of T cells of healthy individuals. Each CDR3 protein is one row after TCRdb ran MiXCR on the 5' RACE reads. The repertoire has about 41,000 distinct CDR3 sequences, about 4.5% of them found once; the top ten carry around 9.6%. Every receptor here comes from a human donor in good health.

This clonotype was counted many times. The rearrangement joins TRBV2 to TRBJ1-1, with a tentative D call TRBD1 (6 bases). Trimming removed 2 bases at V and 11 bases at J, with 12 bases between. The CDR3 loop spans 12 amino acids. From germline, CDR1 is SNHLY and CDR2 FYNNEI. For the CDR3, the DNA is TGTGCCAGCAGTGAAAACAGGGTTGGGGCTTTCTTT. It encodes CASSENRVGAFF.

The sample holds many counts of this clonotype. The chain combines TRBV11-2 with TRBJ1-2; D not certain. V gave up 4 bases and J gave up 4 bases, with 10 bases separating them. Looked up from germline, CDR1 is SGHAT and CDR2 is FQNNGV. This CDR3 is built from 13 residues. CDR3 in amino acids: CASSSTRVYGYTF. DNA of the CDR3: TGTGCCAGCAGCTCGACCCGAGTCTATGGCTACACCTTC.

There are many counts of this clonotype. This chain uses TRBV15 with TRBJ2-7; no clear D gene. Germline V gene sequence: CDR1 LNHNV, CDR2 YYDKDF (reference sequence). With 3 bases removed from V and 0 bases from J, the gap between germline ends came to 9 bases. This CDR3 contains 14 residues. In DNA, the CDR3 is TGTGCCACCAGCAGGGGCGATTCCTCCTACGAGCAGTACTTC. Encoded protein: CATSRGDSSYEQYF. Full variable domain (outside the CDR3, taken from reference TRBV15 and TRBJ2-7): DAMVIQNPRYQVTQFGKPVTLSCSQTLNHNVMYWYQQKSSQAPKLLFHYYDKDFNNEADTPDNFQSRRPNTSFCFLDIRSPGLGDTAMYLCATSRGDSSYEQYFGPGTRLTVT.

This clonotype occurred many times. V usage is TRBV6-5 and J usage is TRBJ1-1; TRBD1 agrees at 7 bases. This CDR3 spans 18 amino acids. Germline CDR1 and CDR2: MNHEY and SVGAGI. V shed 0 bases, J shed 7 bases, and the junction held 17 bases outside the gene matches. The CDR3 here is CASSYSSNRRGLISEAFF. CDR3 nucleotide sequence: TGTGCCAGCAGTTACTCCTCGAACCGCAGGGGGTTGATTAGTGAAGCTTTCTTT.

This clonotype was counted a few times. V gene TRBV12-3 or TRBV12-4 combines with J gene TRBJ1-2; D uncertain. CDR3 length equals 11 residues. V lost 3 bases and J 4 bases, leaving 3 bases between the germline ends. The CDR3 protein is CASSFGYGYTF. The CDR3 bases are TGTGCCAGCAGTTTCGGCTATGGCTACACCTTC.

There are many counts of this clonotype. This chain uses TRBV19 with TRBJ2-2; D uncertain. The V and J ends lost 3 bases and 0 bases respectively, with 5 bases between them. This CDR3 contains 14 residues. Germline assignment: CDR1 LNHDA and CDR2 SQIVND (reference sequence). The CDR3 DNA follows: TGTGCCAGTAGTATTGGACCGAACACCGGGGAGCTGTTTTTT. Protein sequence: CASSIGPNTGELFF.

Ten or more counts support this clonotype. The chain carries TRBV5-1 and TRBJ2-7; D possibly uses TRBD1 or TRBD2 (5 bases each). CDR1 and CDR2 (germline): SGHRS, YFSETQ. The CDR3 is 15 residues long. The ends were cut back, 2 bases at V and 3 bases at J, with 15 bases in the middle. The CDR3 sequence is CASSFNSEGSYEQYF. Here the CDR3 DNA reads TGCGCCAGCAGCTTCAACTCCGAGGGGAGCTACGAGCAGTACTTC.

This clonotype was seen at least ten times. The V gene is TRBV2, the J gene TRBJ2-2; tentatively, D is TRBD2 (7 bases). This CDR3 has 14 amino acids. Germline CDR1 is SNHLY and CDR2 is FYNNEI. V lost 6 bases, J lost 4 bases, and 12 bases lay in between. The CDR3 coding sequence is TGTGCCAGCAGGGAAAGGGGGGGCACCGGGGAGCTGTTTTTT. Amino acids: CASRERGGTGELFF. Drawing the rest from reference TRBV2 and TRBJ2-2, the complete variable domain is EPEVTQTPSHQVTQMGQEVILRCVPISNHLYFYWYRQILGQKVEFLVSFYNNEISEKSEIFDDQFSVERPDGSNFTLKIRSTKLEDSAMYFCASRERGGTGELFFGEGSRLTVL.

This clonotype was detected ten times or more. J is TRBJ2-2 and V is TRBV19; no firm D call. This CDR3 is 14 amino acids long. Germline-derived CDR1 and CDR2 are LNHDA and SQIVND (reference sequence). The germline V and J ends were trimmed by 10 bases and 0 bases, with 12 bases remaining between them. The CDR3 sequence is CAIRGPSNTGELFF. The CDR3 DNA sequence: TGTGCCATTAGAGGACCCTCGAACACCGGGGAGCTGTTTTTT.

This clonotype was recorded many times. The chain recombines TRBV4-1 with TRBJ1-3, with TRBD1 matching 7 bases. The J segment lost 4 bases and the V segment lost 2 bases, leaving 8 bases of the junction unmatched. Germline V gives CDR1 MGHRA, CDR2 YSYEKL. The CDR3 consists of 16 residues. The CDR3 DNA reads TGCGCCAGCAGCCAACCCGACAGGGATCCGGGAAACACCATATATTTT. Amino acid sequence: CASSQPDRDPGNTIYF.

The rearrangement links TRBV7-8 to TRBJ1-1; no firm D call. The V end lost 4 bases, the J end lost 1 base, and 7 bases lay between the germline ends. This CDR3 comprises 13 residues. Germline loops: CDR1 SGHVS, CDR2 FQNEAQ. The CDR3, as DNA: TGTGCCAGCAGCTGGAGGGAGAACACTGAAGCTTTCTTT. It translates to CASSWRENTEAFF.

J is TRBJ2-7 and V is TRBV9, with D unresolved. The ends were cut back, 0 bases at V and 3 bases at J, with 10 bases in the middle. CDR1 SGDLS and CDR2 YYNGEE come from the germline V gene. The CDR3 spans 14 residues. The CDR3, as DNA: TGTGCCAGCAGCGTAGGGGTGGGCGTCTACGAGCAGTACTTC. Translation: CASSVGVGVYEQYF.

Many counts were recorded for this clonotype. This chain uses TRBV4-1 with TRBJ2-1, with D tentatively TRBD2 (6 bases). V lost 1 base and J lost 7, with 14 bases in between. The germline CDR1 and CDR2 sequences are MGHRA and YSYEKL. The CDR3 has 15 residues. The CDR3 DNA follows: TGCGCCAGCAGCCAAGGGGGTCGGAGGGGAAATGAGCAGTTCTTC. This gives the protein CASSQGGRRGNEQFF.

This clonotype was recorded at least ten times. This sequence joins TRBV5-4 and TRBJ2-7; D is unclear. Trimming stripped 3 bases from V and 2 bases from J, with 6 bases between. Germline CDR1 and CDR2: SGHNT and YYREEE (reference sequence). CDR3 length equals 12 residues. The chain's CDR3 is CASSSGTYEQYF. DNA of the CDR3: TGTGCCAGCAGCTCTGGGACCTACGAGCAGTACTTC.

This clonotype was observed a handful of times. The chain employs TRBV20-1 and TRBJ1-3; D perhaps matches TRBD1 (5 bases). Trimming left V 0 bases short and J 4 bases short, with 19 bases between. CDR3 size: 17 residues. CDR1 and CDR2 from the germline V gene are DFQATT and SNEGSKA (reference sequence). For the CDR3, the DNA is TGCAGTGCTAGAGATGTCGGGGCCCGCCTGGCGGGAAACACCATATATTTT. Protein: CSARDVGARLAGNTIYF.

This clonotype was counted a few times. The chain recombines TRBV7-3 with TRBJ2-1; D is undetermined. CDR3 length: 14 residues. The germline CDR1 and CDR2 sequences are SGHTA and FQGTGA. The ends were cut back, 5 bases at V and 4 bases at J, with 12 bases in the middle. For the CDR3, the DNA is TGTGCCAGCAGCCCATCGACCGATTACAATGAGCAGTTCTTC. Translation: CASSPSTDYNEQFF.

This clonotype was recorded at least ten times. CDR3 sequence (DNA): TGTGCCAGCAGCTTTCGGGGCTCGGGAGAGGAAAAACTGTTTTTT. This encodes CASSFRGSGEEKLFF. The chain employs TRBV5-8 and TRBJ1-4; a possible D gene is TRBD1 (5 bases). This CDR3 is built from 15 residues. Trimming pared 2 bases from V and 8 bases from J, leaving 16 bases between. Per germline, CDR1 SGHTS and CDR2 YDEGEE.

The table lists this clonotype with many counts. This chain links TRBV10-3 with TRBJ2-7, with TRBD1 identical over 8 bases. J was trimmed by 0 bases and V by 10 bases; bases with no gene match: 8. Germline V gene data show CDR1 as ENHRY and CDR2 as SYGVKD. This CDR3 contains 14 residues. The CDR3 here is CATGQAKTSYEQYF. CDR3 DNA: TGTGCCACGGGACAGGCTAAAACCTCCTACGAGCAGTACTTC.